The next 22 T cell receptor beta chains were all read from a single sample in a study of cytomegalovirus exposure and HLA in healthy donors. PCR amplification relied on 60 Vbeta primers (plus 13 Jbeta primers). Method: immunoSEQ multiplex PCR; TCRdb's copy keeps in-frame clones and lacks some. Here the sample spans 150,000 to 200,000 clones, 75% to 90% being singletons. The sequenced sample was PBMCs. The receptors here all came from a woman between 50 and 59 years old in good health and CMV-seropositive.

V gene TRBV11-2 combines with J gene TRBJ2-3, with 7 bases aligning to TRBD1. J gave up 3 bases and V 5 bases, and 5 bases lay outside the gene matches. The CDR3 runs 14 residues. The germline CDR1 and CDR2 sequences are SGHAT and FQNNGV. The CDR3 nucleotides read TGTGCCAGCAGCCAGGGACAGCCGACAGATACGCAGTATTTT. This codes for CASSQGQPTDTQYF.

In DNA form, the CDR3 reads TGTGCCAGCAGCCAGCTAGCGGGCGGGGAGACCCAGTACTTC. Protein: CASSQLAGGETQYF. The rearrangement links TRBV14 to TRBJ2-5; 8 positions agree with TRBD2. This CDR3 region has 14 residues. Germline V gene sequence: CDR1 SGHDN, CDR2 FVKESK. V dropped 3 bases and J dropped 5; count of bases not matched to a gene: 5.

This clone was found a few times. The chain links TRBV9 to TRBJ2-3; unclear D gene. Germline loops: CDR1 SGDLS, CDR2 YYNGEE. Trimming took off 0 bases at V and 0 bases at J, with 8 bases between the two ends. The CDR3 extends over 15 amino acids. CDR3 bases: TGTGCCAGCAGCGTAGAATTCTTGAGCACAGATACGCAGTATTTT. It specifies CASSVEFLSTDTQYF. Full variable domain (rest looked up from reference TRBV9 and TRBJ2-3): DSGVTQTPKHLITATGQRVTLRCSPRSGDLSVYWYQQSLDQGLQFLIQYYNGEERAKGNILERFSAQQFPDLHSELNLSSLELGDSALYFCASSVEFLSTDTQYFGPGTRLTVL.

With regard to this clone: The junction differs from germline at one of its ends, possibly a read error. This rearrangement joins TRBV7-9 to TRBJ2-1, with 11 nucleotides matching TRBD2. The CDR3 consists of 17 residues. CDR1 is SEHNR, CDR2 FQNEAQ, per germline (reference sequence). The CDR3, as DNA: TGTTCCAGCAGCTTAGCGATGACTAGCGGGGCCTACAATGAGCAGTTCTTC. The encoded protein is CSSSLAMTSGAYNEQFF.

This rearrangement joins TRBV19 to TRBJ1-5, with a tentative D call TRBD1 (5 bases). Germline V gene lookup returns CDR1 LNHDA and CDR2 SQIVND (reference sequence). V was clipped by 11 bases and J by 2 bases, with 25 bases between them. CDR3 size: 17 residues. The CDR3 spells CASQGVGGRSGNQPQHF. The CDR3 DNA follows: TGTGCCTCCCAGGGAGTGGGGGGACGGAGTGGCAATCAGCCCCAGCATTTT.

The chain uses TRBV11-2 and TRBJ2-2; D is possibly TRBD1 (5 bases). Germline-derived CDR1 and CDR2 are SGHAT and FQNNGV. The V end lost 5 bases, the J end lost 4 bases, and 11 bases lay between the germline ends. The CDR3 runs 14 residues. Here the CDR3 reads CASSPGAATGELFF. The CDR3 coding sequence is TGTGCCAGCAGCCCTGGGGCAGCCACCGGGGAGCTGTTTTTT.

The rearrangement links TRBV5-6 to TRBJ2-7; 9 bases align to TRBD1. Germline V gene lookup returns CDR1 SGHDT and CDR2 YYEEEE. The CDR3 sequence is 14 residues long. V lost 0 bases, J lost 8 bases, and 6 bases stayed unmatched. The CDR3 DNA reads TGTGCCAGCAGCTTGGACAGGGGGCTGGACAAGCAGTACTTC. Protein product: CASSLDRGLDKQYF.

This clone was picked up a small number of times. The genes are TRBV5-1 and TRBJ2-3; 7 bases line up with TRBD2. The trim removed 9 bases at V and 6 bases at J, leaving 10 bases unmatched. The germline V gene has CDR1 SGHRS and CDR2 YFSETQ. The CDR3 is made up of 13 amino acids. The CDR3 reads CATSSAGKDTQYF. The CDR3 DNA is TGCGCCACCTCGTCAGCGGGGAAGGATACGCAGTATTTT.

The chain employs TRBV19 and TRBJ1-5; a possible D gene is TRBD1 (6 bases). Germline V gene data show CDR1 as LNHDA and CDR2 as SQIVND (reference sequence). V lost 3 bases and J 6 bases, leaving 12 bases between the germline ends. The CDR3 covers 14 residues. The CDR3 bases are TGTGCCAGTAGTATTCAACAGGGTCTTCAGCCCCAGCATTTT. This translates into CASSIQQGLQPQHF.

This rearrangement joins TRBV18 to TRBJ2-7; 10 positions agree with TRBD1. Germline V lookup: CDR1 KGHSH, CDR2 LQKENI. CDR3 length: 16 amino acids. The V gene end was trimmed by 4 bases and the J gene end by 0 bases; junction bases not matched to a gene: 6. CDR3 loop: CASSRPGQGISYEQYF. The CDR3 bases are TGTGCCAGCTCACGTCCGGGACAGGGGATCTCCTACGAGCAGTACTTC.

The rearrangement links TRBV7-3 to TRBJ2-3; possible D gene TRBD1, 5 bases. CDR3 size: 14 residues. V lost 2 bases and J lost 2, with 8 bases in between. The V gene's germline CDR1 is SGHTA and CDR2 FQGTGA. The CDR3 protein is CASSLDGHTDTQYF. The CDR3 nucleotides are TGTGCCAGCAGCTTAGACGGACACACAGATACGCAGTATTTT.

The rearrangement links TRBV7-9 to TRBJ2-1; 7 bases align to TRBD2. Germline CDR1 and CDR2: SEHNR and FQNEAQ (reference sequence). The CDR3 length is 15 residues. V shed 5 bases and J 7 bases; nucleotides not matched to a gene: 11. CDR3 sequence: CASSPEGRARNEQFF. The CDR3 DNA sequence: TGTGCCAGCAGCCCAGAGGGGAGGGCCAGGAATGAGCAGTTCTTC.

This clone appeared a single time. This chain uses TRBV6-6 with TRBJ2-3, with 12 bases fitting TRBD1. CDR1 is MNHNY, CDR2 SVGAGI, per germline (reference sequence). J lost 10 bases, V lost 5 bases, and 7 bases had no gene match. There are 14 residues in the CDR3. The CDR3 DNA reads as TGTGCCAGCAGTCAAGGGACAGGGGGCGAGGCGCAGTATTTT. As protein: CASSQGTGGEAQYF.

This clone came up a few times. This sequence joins TRBV30 and TRBJ1-2, with TRBD1 matching over 11 bases. Germline V gene data show CDR1 as GTSNPN and CDR2 as SVGIG (reference sequence). The CDR3 extends over 13 amino acids. With 5 bases clipped from V and 5 bases from J, the junction kept 4 bases outside the gene matches. The CDR3 loop reads CAWVDRGHYGYTF. The CDR3 DNA reads TGTGCCTGGGTGGACAGGGGGCATTATGGCTACACCTTC.

This clone appeared a single time. The chain carries TRBV5-4 and TRBJ2-7, with 10 bases aligning to TRBD2. V shed 0 bases and J 4 bases; nucleotides not matched to a gene: 4. The CDR3 covers 15 residues. Germline CDR1 and CDR2: SGHNT and YYREEE (reference sequence). In DNA form, the CDR3 reads TGTGCCAGCAGCTTGGGGACTAGCGGACCATACGAGCAGTACTTC. Translation: CASSLGTSGPYEQYF.

The chain is built from TRBV28 and TRBJ2-7; a weak D match, TRBD1 (6 bases). The CDR3 runs to 16 residues. V was shortened by 6 bases and J by 0 bases, with 18 bases between the two germline ends. Germline V gene data show CDR1 as MDHEN and CDR2 as SYDVKM. The CDR3 protein is CASSPQGLYRSYEQYF. CDR3 sequence (DNA): TGTGCCAGCAGCCCACAGGGCCTCTACCGCTCCTACGAGCAGTACTTC.

The chain joins TRBV10-3 to TRBJ2-2, with TRBD1 matching 8 bases. The CDR3 is 15 residues long. Germline V CDR1 and CDR2: ENHRY, SYGVKD. The V and J ends lost 5 bases and 1 base, in that order; junction bases with no gene match: 3. The CDR3 spells CAISSGGLNTGELFF. CDR3 in DNA: TGTGCCATCAGTTCAGGGGGCCTGAACACCGGGGAGCTGTTTTTT.

This chain uses TRBV6-5 with TRBJ2-7, with 12 bases aligning to TRBD1. Germline V gene data show CDR1 as MNHEY and CDR2 as SVGAGI. V lost 2 bases to trimming and J lost 6 bases; unmatched junction nucleotides: 2. CDR3 length: 14 amino acids. The CDR3 DNA follows: TGTGCCAGCAGTTACCGGGACAGGGGGCTCGAGCAGTACTTC. As protein: CASSYRDRGLEQYF.

This clone was seen only a few times. CDR3 sequence: CASSHLAGGYQETQYF. CDR3 nucleotides: TGTGCCAGCAGCCATTTAGCGGGGGGGTACCAAGAGACCCAGTACTTC. The chain couples TRBV7-8 to TRBJ2-5; TRBD2 aligns across 11 bases. Per the germline V gene, CDR1 is SGHVS and CDR2 is FQNEAQ. V gave up 5 bases and J gave up 0 bases; unmatched junction bases: 5. The CDR3 runs 16 residues.

This clone was detected only a few times. This chain joins TRBV10-2 and TRBJ2-1; D not certain. The CDR3 consists of 14 residues. Germline loops: CDR1 WSHSY, CDR2 SAAADI. Trimming pared 5 bases from V and 4 bases from J, leaving 12 bases between. This CDR3 is CASSRQVLYNEQFF. CDR3 coding DNA: TGCGCCAGCAGTAGGCAGGTCTTGTACAATGAGCAGTTCTTC.

This clone was observed a single time. The chain recombines TRBV27 with TRBJ2-7; D is perhaps TRBD2 (5 bases). CDR3 length equals 13 residues. The germline CDR1 and CDR2 sequences are MNHEY and SMNVEV (reference sequence). Trimming removed 2 bases at V and 2 bases at J, with 7 bases between. This CDR3 reads CASSLGRAYEQYF. For the CDR3, the DNA is TGTGCCAGCAGTTTAGGGAGAGCCTACGAGCAGTACTTC.

With regard to this clone: Germline and junction disagree at one end, which may indicate a read error. The CDR3 spells CASSSGTGANGLTF. The CDR3 DNA reads TGTGCCAGCAGCTCAGGAACAGGGGCCAACGGCCTGACTTTC. This sequence joins TRBV7-2 and TRBJ2-6, with 7 bases that match TRBD1. This CDR3 contains 14 residues. CDR1 is SGHTA and CDR2 is FQGNSA in the germline V gene.